This entry features one T cell receptor beta chain sequence. The antigen is not known. This record comes from a study of immune cell composition in non-small cell lung cancer. Findings of the study overall: Lung squamous cell carcinoma tumours had significantly higher top 10 clone scores and productive clonality than lung adenocarcinoma. 60% to 75% of squamous and roughly 32% of adenocarcinoma cases had tumour-associated clones >0.5%.

Deletions cut 0 bases from V and 11 bases from J, with 7 bases between. The CDR3 runs 11 residues. Germline V gene lookup returns CDR1 MDHEN and CDR2 SYDVKM. Only in-frame clones appear in the TCRdb table, and some are missing; sequencing was by immunoSEQ multiplex PCR. The profile shows 3,500 or so clones, 60% to 80% of them singletons. Frozen unsorted single-cell suspensions supplied the genomic DNA. This TCR was sampled from a human donor with non-small cell lung cancer. Sequenced sample: lung tumor tissue. The genes are TRBV28 and TRBJ2-5, with D hard to call. The CDR3 loop reads CASSLWLEQYF. The CDR3 DNA sequence: TGTGCCAGCAGTTTATGGCTAGAGCAGTACTTC.